These T cell receptor beta chains were read from a single sample in a study of neurological immune-mediated disorders. Each CDR3 protein gets one entry after TCRdb re-called the 5' RACE reads with MiXCR. The data show approximately 40,000 distinct CDR3 sequences, 3% to 4% seen once. The sample was PBMCs. The receptors derive from a young man with multiple sclerosis. The CDR3 runs from the conserved cysteine through the conserved F or W. A D gene is named only where the DNA matches it firmly. Not every row has a clone size; where given, it reads once, few, many or a size class.

v_call	d_call	j_call	clone_size	cdr3_aa	cdr3_nt
TRBV5-1	TRBD1	TRBJ1-2	many	CASSSLQGEHGYTF	TGCGCCAGCAGCTCGTTACAGGGGGAACATGGCTACACCTTC
TRBV12-3/TRBV12-4	NA	TRBJ1-2	many	CASSLLWGMGGYTF	TGTGCCAGCAGTTTACTGTGGGGGATGGGTGGCTACACCTTC
TRBV12-3/TRBV12-4	NA	TRBJ1-2	many	CASSPGLNYGYTF	TGTGCCAGCAGCCCCGGATTAAACTATGGCTACACCTTC
TRBV12-3/TRBV12-4	NA	TRBJ1-3	few	CASDGISGNTIYF	TGTGCCAGCGACGGCATCTCTGGAAACACCATATATTTT
TRBV7-2	TRBD1	TRBJ1-1	many	CASSLVTGQGLEAFF	TGTGCCAGCAGCTTAGTAACCGGACAGGGATTGGAAGCTTTCTTT
TRBV6-2/TRBV6-3	NA	TRBJ1-1	few	CASTNGRGPGNTEAFF	TGTGCCAGCACCAACGGACGTGGCCCTGGGAACACTGAAGCTTTCTTT
TRBV20-1	NA	TRBJ2-1	many	CSVARGLGYNEQFF	TGCAGTGTCGCCCGGGGGCTGGGGTACAATGAGCAGTTCTTC
TRBV5-5	TRBD1	TRBJ1-4	many	CASSRQGNTLATNEKLFF	TGTGCCAGCAGTCGACAGGGGAATACACTAGCAACTAATGAAAAACTGTTTTTT
TRBV6-1	NA	TRBJ2-7	many	CASSVQYEQYF	TGTGCCAGCAGTGTCCAATACGAGCAGTACTTC
TRBV12-3/TRBV12-4	TRBD2	TRBJ2-7	many	CASSPPGLAGHEQYF	TGTGCCAGCAGTCCCCCGGGACTAGCGGGCCACGAGCAGTACTTC
TRBV5-6	NA	TRBJ2-2	many	CASSFKGVYITGELFF	TGTGCCAGCAGCTTTAAAGGGGTCTACATCACCGGGGAGCTGTTTTTT
TRBV7-6	NA	TRBJ1-1	NA	CASSLIYSENRNTEAFF	TGTGCCAGCAGCTTAATATACTCCGAGAATAGGAACACTGAAGCTTTCTTT
TRBV29-1	NA	TRBJ1-1	many	CSVARGTEAFF	TGCAGCGTGGCGCGGGGTACTGAAGCTTTCTTT
TRBV20-1	TRBD1	TRBJ1-1	NA	CSASGGAWTEAFF	TGCAGTGCCTCAGGGGGCGCGTGGACTGAAGCTTTCTTT
TRBV7-9	NA	TRBJ1-6	many	CATGGGDSPLHF	TGTGCCACCGGGGGAGGGGATTCACCCCTCCACTTT
TRBV12-3/TRBV12-4	NA	TRBJ2-1	many	CASSTGLAGNEQFF	TGTGCCAGCAGTACTGGACTTGCAGGCAATGAGCAGTTCTTC
TRBV4-3	TRBD2	TRBJ2-3	many	CASSQDERGGPDTQYF	TGCGCCAGCAGCCAAGATGAGCGGGGGGGCCCAGATACGCAGTATTTT
TRBV20-1	NA	TRBJ2-2	few	CSATQSNTPSTGELFF	TGCAGTGCTACCCAGTCCAACACCCCTTCCACCGGGGAGCTGTTTTTT
TRBV5-1	TRBD2	TRBJ2-1	many	CASWPGTSGIEQFF	TGCGCCAGCTGGCCCGGGACTAGCGGCATTGAGCAGTTCTTC
TRBV9	NA	TRBJ1-2	many	CASSALGGYTF	TGTGCCAGCAGCGCCCTCGGTGGCTACACCTTC
TRBV12-3/TRBV12-4	NA	TRBJ1-2	NA	CASSLPGLYGYTF	TGTGCCAGCAGTTTACCAGGGCTGTATGGCTACACCTTC
TRBV3-1	TRBD2	TRBJ2-3	many	CASSQEILAGRTDTQYF	TGTGCCAGCAGCCAAGAGATCCTAGCGGGGCGCACAGATACGCAGTATTTT
TRBV29-1	NA	TRBJ2-7	many	CSVVGSYEQYF	TGCAGCGTTGTCGGCTCCTACGAGCAGTACTTC
TRBV9	NA	TRBJ1-1	few	CASSLRDSSGTEAFF	TGTGCCAGCAGCCTTCGGGACTCATCGGGCACTGAAGCTTTCTTT
TRBV27	TRBD1	TRBJ1-2	many	CASRTGTGRNYGYTF	TGTGCCAGCAGGACCGGGACAGGGAGAAACTATGGCTACACCTTC
TRBV7-8	TRBD2	TRBJ2-1	many	CASSLHGLAGQNEQFF	TGTGCCAGCAGCTTACACGGACTAGCGGGGCAAAATGAGCAGTTCTTC
TRBV25-1	NA	TRBJ1-2	many	CASNKQGGGYTF	TGTGCCAGCAACAAACAGGGCGGGGGCTACACCTTC
TRBV5-1	NA	TRBJ1-2	many	CASSPSAGSNYGYTF	TGCGCCAGCAGCCCCTCGGCAGGTTCGAACTATGGCTACACCTTC
TRBV5-1	NA	TRBJ2-3	many	CASSQGHLTDTQYF	TGCGCCAGCAGCCAAGGACATCTCACAGATACGCAGTATTTT
TRBV10-2	NA	TRBJ1-2	few	CASSNTLADGYTF	TGCGCCAGCAGTAACACCCTGGCGGATGGCTACACCTTC
TRBV7-2	NA	TRBJ2-1	many	CASSLEEGRVLYNEQFF	TGTGCCAGCAGCTTAGAAGAGGGGCGTGTCCTCTACAATGAGCAGTTCTTC
TRBV4-3	NA	TRBJ2-5	many	CASSPDAVGETQYF	TGCGCCAGCAGCCCCGACGCAGTAGGAGAGACCCAGTACTTC
TRBV10-3	NA	TRBJ2-5	many	CAISEMVGDKGAETQYF	TGTGCCATCAGTGAGATGGTTGGCGATAAGGGTGCAGAGACCCAGTACTTC
TRBV5-1	NA	TRBJ2-7	many	CASSLGSNEQYF	TGCGCCAGCAGCTTGGGTAGCAACGAGCAGTACTTC
TRBV12-3/TRBV12-4	NA	TRBJ2-3	many	CASSLAADTDTQYF	TGTGCCAGCAGTTTAGCGGCAGACACAGATACGCAGTATTTT
TRBV29-1	NA	TRBJ2-7	many	CSVEGRGDYEQYF	TGCAGCGTTGAAGGCAGGGGAGATTACGAGCAGTACTTC
TRBV6-6	TRBD1	TRBJ1-5	few	CASSWDSFNQPQHF	TGTGCCAGCAGTTGGGACAGCTTCAATCAGCCCCAGCATTTT
TRBV18	TRBD1	TRBJ2-7	NA	CASSPPGTGNVYEQYF	TGTGCCAGCTCACCACCCGGGACAGGGAACGTCTACGAGCAGTACTTC
TRBV5-1	TRBD1	TRBJ1-4	few	CASSWAGTAGPITNEKLFF	TGCGCCAGCAGCTGGGCCGGGACAGCCGGACCAATAACTAATGAAAAACTGTTTTTT
TRBV20-1	NA	TRBJ2-7	many	CSASPFGGFGDEQYF	TGCAGTGCTAGTCCCTTCGGAGGTTTTGGGGACGAGCAGTACTTC
TRBV14	NA	TRBJ1-1	NA	CASSRGGWDTEAFF	TGTGCCAGCAGCCGAGGAGGTTGGGACACTGAAGCTTTCTTT